The rows below give T cell receptor beta chains drawn from one sample of a study of human T cells and chemical hapten exposure. TCRdb used MiXCR to reprocess the RACE reads, holding one entry per CDR3 protein. The table has some 330,000 distinct CDR3 sequences, 4.5% to 7% seen once; the top ten hold over 7%. Sequenced material: whole blood, taken in connection with sensitization to the hapten diphenylcyclopropenone (DPC). The source of these receptors is a woman younger than 35 with alopecia areata. Some clones in this sample may be carry-over from other donors' samples. CDR3s include the opening cysteine and the closing phenylalanine or tryptophan. Fields, in order: CDR3 DNA, CDR3 protein, clone size, V gene, D gene, CDR3 length, J gene. The D gene is left open where the match is weak. A row's size may be missing; if present it is once, few, many or a size class.

TGTGCCAGCAGCCTAGTGCAGGGAGGGGAAAAACTGTTTTTT	CASSLVQGGEKLFF	.	TRBV11-2	.	14	TRBJ1-4
TGTGCCAGCAGCCCCGGGGGTGCGCCTTCCAGCTACACCTTC	CASSPGGAPSSYTF	many	TRBV7-9	.	14	TRBJ1-2
TGCGCCAGCAGGGACAGGGGGCGCTTGCTGTCGGGCTACACCTTC	CASRDRGRLLSGYTF	many	TRBV5-1	TRBD1	15	TRBJ1-2
TGTGCCAGCAGCCCACAGGGAGGAGAAAGCTATGGCTACACCTTC	CASSPQGGESYGYTF	few	TRBV5-6	.	15	TRBJ1-2
TGTGCCAGCAGTTTTTCCGGACTAGCGTACAATGAGCAGTTCTTC	CASSFSGLAYNEQFF	many	TRBV6-5	TRBD2	15	TRBJ2-1
TGTGCCAGCAGTCGGACAGGGATGACACCTGAAGCTTTCTTT	CASSRTGMTPEAFF	few	TRBV6-5	TRBD1	14	TRBJ1-1
TGTGCCAGCAGCTTAGAACTAAGCAATCAGCCCCAGCATTTT	CASSLELSNQPQHF	few	TRBV7-2	.	14	TRBJ1-5
TGTGCCAGCGGGATAACGGCAGATACGCAGTATTTT	CASGITADTQYF	many	TRBV27	.	12	TRBJ2-3
TGTGCCAGCTCATCGACAGGGGGCTATGGCTACACCTTC	CASSSTGGYGYTF	many	TRBV18	TRBD1	13	TRBJ1-2
TGCAGCGTTGGGAGCGGGTCTAATCAGCCCCAGCATTTT	CSVGSGSNQPQHF	.	TRBV29-1	.	13	TRBJ1-5
TGCAGTGCTAGGGGTCCGGGGACAAGCTCCTACGAGCAGTACTTC	CSARGPGTSSYEQYF	.	TRBV20-1	.	15	TRBJ2-7
TGTGCCAGCAGTGTTGACAGGGGGATTGAAGCTTTCTTT	CASSVDRGIEAFF	few	TRBV2	TRBD1	13	TRBJ1-1
TGTGCCAGCAGCCCCATATACGGGTCAACTAATGAAAAACTGTTTTTT	CASSPIYGSTNEKLFF	many	TRBV7-9	.	16	TRBJ1-4
TGTGCCAGCAGCTTAGCCCGAGAGGGGGGGGAGACCCAGTACTTC	CASSLAREGGETQYF	few	TRBV7-9	.	15	TRBJ2-5
TGTGCCAGCAGCCCCGGCATAGGCAGGTCCCTCCACTTT	CASSPGIGRSLHF	many	TRBV3-1	.	13	TRBJ1-6
TGTGCCAGCAGCTTAACTAGGGAAGTCACTGAAGCTTTCTTT	CASSLTREVTEAFF	.	TRBV7-3	.	14	TRBJ1-1
TGTGCCAGCAGCCAAGTCAGGAATTCACCCCTCCACTTT	CASSQVRNSPLHF	.	TRBV3-1	.	13	TRBJ1-6
TGTGCCAGCAGCCCGTCCGGGACACCGACCTACGAGCAGTACTTC	CASSPSGTPTYEQYF	.	TRBV5-4	.	15	TRBJ2-7
TGTGCCAGCTCACCGGGGGGGGTTTTCTCTGAAGCTTTCTTT	CASSPGGVFSEAFF	.	TRBV18	.	14	TRBJ1-1
TGCAGTGCTTCCACTTCTTTCTCCTACAATGAGCAGTTCTTC	CSASTSFSYNEQFF	.	TRBV20-1	.	14	TRBJ2-1
TGTGCCAGCAGTTCCCCGGACAGGATTTATGGCTACACCTTC	CASSSPDRIYGYTF	many	TRBV6-6	TRBD1	14	TRBJ1-2
TGTGCCAGCAGCCCTTACAGGGCAACGGACACCGGGGAGCTGTTTTTT	CASSPYRATDTGELFF	many	TRBV7-9	.	16	TRBJ2-2
TGTGCCAGCAGTGGGGCAGACAGGGGAAGCACTGAAGCTTTCTTT	CASSGADRGSTEAFF	.	TRBV6-2/TRBV6-3	TRBD1	15	TRBJ1-1
TGTGCCAGCAGTTGGGGGGTCGGCACTGAAGCTTTCTTT	CASSWGVGTEAFF	many	TRBV14	.	13	TRBJ1-1
TGTGCCAGCAGCCCGGGACAGTTGAACACTGAAGCTTTCTTT	CASSPGQLNTEAFF	many	TRBV3-1	TRBD1	14	TRBJ1-1
TGCGCCAGCAGCCAAGGTCCAGGGCCAAGCACAGATACGCAGTATTTT	CASSQGPGPSTDTQYF	many	TRBV4-3	.	16	TRBJ2-3
TGCAGCGTAGCCCAGGGGGCGGTTGAGCAGTACTTC	CSVAQGAVEQYF	many	TRBV29-1	TRBD1	12	TRBJ2-7
TGTGCCAGCAGCTCGCCGGGGGGTTCCTACACCTTC	CASSSPGGSYTF	.	TRBV11-2	.	12	TRBJ1-2
TGTGCCAGCTCGGGGGCGGACAATGAGCAGTTCTTC	CASSGADNEQFF	.	TRBV6-5	.	12	TRBJ2-1
TGTGCCAGCAGCCGTCAAGCTACTAGTTTGGAGAACACCGGGGAGCTGTTTTTT	CASSRQATSLENTGELFF	few	TRBV4-2	.	18	TRBJ2-2
TGCGCCAGCAGCTTCAGTCCCTCTGGCGGGGATGAGCAGTTCTTC	CASSFSPSGGDEQFF	many	TRBV5-1	.	15	TRBJ2-1
TGTGCCAGCACCCCACAGGGGGGGTACAATGAGCAGTTCTTC	CASTPQGGYNEQFF	few	TRBV28	.	14	TRBJ2-1
TGTGCCAGCAGCTTTACGCCTTCTGACCGGGCAGATACGCAGTATTTT	CASSFTPSDRADTQYF	.	TRBV11-1	.	16	TRBJ2-3
TGTGCCAGCAGCTTCACCCCGGGGTACCAAGAGACCCAGTACTTC	CASSFTPGYQETQYF	.	TRBV7-8	.	15	TRBJ2-5
TGTGCCAGCACCCCCGGCGGGGGGAATTCACCCCTCCACTTT	CASTPGGGNSPLHF	many	TRBV13	.	14	TRBJ1-6
TGTGCCAGCGGAGGTCCGAACACCGGGGAGCTGTTTTTT	CASGGPNTGELFF	many	TRBV27	.	13	TRBJ2-2
TGTGCCAGCAGCTCTCCATACGGGAATACCAAAAACATTCAGTACTTC	CASSSPYGNTKNIQYF	.	TRBV7-6	.	16	TRBJ2-4
TGTGCCAGCAGTGCGACAGGTGTTGGCTACACCTTC	CASSATGVGYTF	many	TRBV12-3/TRBV12-4	.	12	TRBJ1-2
TGTGCCAGCAGTCTTTGGGGCGCCTACGAGCAGTACTTC	CASSLWGAYEQYF	.	TRBV12-3/TRBV12-4	.	13	TRBJ2-7
TGCAGTGCTAGGGGACTAGCGGGGGGCCCATACACAGATACGCAGTATTTT	CSARGLAGGPYTDTQYF	.	TRBV20-1	TRBD2	17	TRBJ2-3
TGCGCCAGCAGCTTGGCCCTAGCTAACTATGGCTACACCTTC	CASSLALANYGYTF	.	TRBV5-1	.	14	TRBJ1-2
TGTGCCAGCAGCTTGGGTAGCGCTCACACAGATACGCAGTATTTT	CASSLGSAHTDTQYF	.	TRBV7-2	.	15	TRBJ2-3
TGTGCCAGCTCACCCCCAGGAATAAACGACTATGGCTACACCTTC	CASSPPGINDYGYTF	.	TRBV18	.	15	TRBJ1-2
TGCAGTGCTAGCCAAGCTAACTATGGCTACACCTTC	CSASQANYGYTF	few	TRBV20-1	.	12	TRBJ1-2
TGTGCCAGCAGCGAAAGACAGGGGGCGCACGAGCAGTACTTC	CASSERQGAHEQYF	many	TRBV5-4	TRBD1	14	TRBJ2-7
TGTGCCAGCAGCTTGTTCGGTTTTGCAACTAATGAAAAACTGTTTTTT	CASSLFGFATNEKLFF	.	TRBV7-9	.	16	TRBJ1-4
TGTGCCAGCAGCGTGAGCCAGGGACAGACTGGCACAGATACGCAGTATTTT	CASSVSQGQTGTDTQYF	few	TRBV9	TRBD1	17	TRBJ2-3
TGTGCTAGTGGTTTGGTACTCGGACGGAAGAACACTGAAGCTTTCTTT	CASGLVLGRKNTEAFF	few	TRBV12-5	.	16	TRBJ1-1
TGTGCCAGCAGTGTCAATCAAGAGGCCCAGTACTTC	CASSVNQEAQYF	many	TRBV28	.	12	TRBJ2-5